This T cell receptor (beta chain) appears in the sequencing data of a study of blood T cell repertoires in COVID-19. Whole-study context: From T cells, B-cell-depleted T cells, or PBMCs came the material, which was cDNA or gDNA.

Measured with immunoSEQ multiplex PCR; TCRdb has only the in-frame clones, and not every one. The table includes about 260,000 clones, roughly nine tenths detected once. Categorization into cohorts depended on clinical history that participants reported. The germline CDR1 and CDR2 sequences are KGHSH and LQKENI. V was shortened by 5 bases and J by 0 bases, with 8 bases between the two germline ends. This CDR3 has 14 amino acids. This TCR was recovered from a woman aged 18-29 years who had recovered from COVID-19. Sequenced material: PBMCs or T cells enriched from blood (not recorded which). This chain links TRBV18 with TRBJ1-5; D not resolved. The CDR3 loop reads CASSTGYSNQPQHF. The CDR3 DNA reads TGTGCCAGCTCAACGGGGTATAGCAATCAGCCCCAGCATTTT.